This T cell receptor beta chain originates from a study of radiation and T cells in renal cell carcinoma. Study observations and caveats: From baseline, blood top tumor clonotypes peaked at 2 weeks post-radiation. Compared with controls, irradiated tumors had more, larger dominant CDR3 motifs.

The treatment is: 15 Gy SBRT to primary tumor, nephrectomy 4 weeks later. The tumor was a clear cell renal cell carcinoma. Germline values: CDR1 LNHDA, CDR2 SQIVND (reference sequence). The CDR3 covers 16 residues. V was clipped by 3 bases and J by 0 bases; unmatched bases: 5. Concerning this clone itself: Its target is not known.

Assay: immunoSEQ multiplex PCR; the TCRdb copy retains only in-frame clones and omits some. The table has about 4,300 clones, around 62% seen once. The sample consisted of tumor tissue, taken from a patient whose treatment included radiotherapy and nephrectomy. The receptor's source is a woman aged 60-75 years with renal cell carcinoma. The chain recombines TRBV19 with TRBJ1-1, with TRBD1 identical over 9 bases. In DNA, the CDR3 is TGTGCCAGTAGTATTTTAGGGACAGGGCTGAACACTGAAGCTTTCTTT. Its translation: CASSILGTGLNTEAFF. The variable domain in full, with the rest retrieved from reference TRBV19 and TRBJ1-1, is DGGITQSPKYLFRKEGQNVTLSCEQNLNHDAMYWYRQDPGQGLRLIYYSQIVNDFQKGDIAEGYSVSREKKESFPLTVTSAQKNPTAFYLCASSILGTGLNTEAFFGQGTRLTVV.